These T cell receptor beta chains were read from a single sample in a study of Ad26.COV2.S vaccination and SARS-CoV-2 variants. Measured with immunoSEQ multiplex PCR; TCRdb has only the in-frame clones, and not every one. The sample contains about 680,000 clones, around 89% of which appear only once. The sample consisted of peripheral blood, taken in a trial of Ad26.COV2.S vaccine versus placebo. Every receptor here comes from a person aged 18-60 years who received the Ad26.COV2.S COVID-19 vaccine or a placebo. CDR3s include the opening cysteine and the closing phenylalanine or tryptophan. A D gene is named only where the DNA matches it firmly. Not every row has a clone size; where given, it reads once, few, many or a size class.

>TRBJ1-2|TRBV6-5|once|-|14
CASTLNQGNYGYTF
TGTGCCAGCACCCTAAATCAGGGAAACTATGGCTACACCTTC
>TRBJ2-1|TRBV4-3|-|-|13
CASSQGGDGEQFF
TGCGCCAGCAGCCAAGGCGGAGATGGTGAGCAGTTCTTC
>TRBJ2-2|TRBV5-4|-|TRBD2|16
CASSPRGGPNTGELFF
TGTGCCAGCAGCCCACGGGGGGGACCTAACACCGGGGAGCTGTTTTTT
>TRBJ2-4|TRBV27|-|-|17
CASSPRDTSLAKNIQYF
TGTGCCAGCAGTCCACGGGACACCTCTTTAGCCAAAAACATTCAGTACTTC
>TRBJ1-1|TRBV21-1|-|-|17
CASSKAGRQGRSTEAFF
TGTGCCAGCAGCAAAGCGGGCAGGCAGGGTCGAAGCACTGAAGCTTTCTTT
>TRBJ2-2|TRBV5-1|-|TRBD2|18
CASSFGATSGVNTGELFF
TGCGCCAGCAGCTTCGGGGCGACTAGCGGGGTTAACACCGGGGAGCTGTTTTTT
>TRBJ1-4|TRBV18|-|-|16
CASSPRSRDTNEKLFF
TGTGCCAGCTCACCACGGTCGCGCGACACTAATGAAAAACTGTTTTTT
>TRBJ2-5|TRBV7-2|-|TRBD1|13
CASSGGQGLTQYF
TGTGCCAGCAGCGGGGGACAGGGGTTGACCCAGTACTTC
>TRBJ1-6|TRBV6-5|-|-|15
CASRPSGTPNSPLHF
TGTGCCAGCAGACCCTCGGGGACACCGAATTCACCCCTCCACTTT
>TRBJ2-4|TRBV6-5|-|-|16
CASSYAPTGAKNIQYF
TGTGCCAGCAGTTACGCCCCTACAGGGGCCAAAAACATTCAGTACTTC
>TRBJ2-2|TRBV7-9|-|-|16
CASSLLGRGSAGELFF
TGTGCCAGCAGCTTACTTGGCAGGGGATCTGCCGGGGAGCTGTTTTTT
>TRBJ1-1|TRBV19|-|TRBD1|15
CASSKQGVMNTEAFF
TGTGCCAGTAGTAAGCAGGGGGTCATGAACACTGAAGCTTTCTTT
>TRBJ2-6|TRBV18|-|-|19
CASSPLLDAGRSGANVLTF
TGTGCCAGCTCACCACTTTTAGACGCAGGGCGCTCTGGGGCCAACGTCCTGACTTTC
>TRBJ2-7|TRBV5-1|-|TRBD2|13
CASRTSGTYEQYF
TGCGCTAGTCGCACTAGCGGGACCTACGAGCAGTACTTC
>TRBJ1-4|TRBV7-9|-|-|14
CASSLRTENEKLFF
TGTGCCAGCAGCTTAAGAACAGAGAATGAAAAACTGTTTTTT
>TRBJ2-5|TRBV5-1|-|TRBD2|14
CASSLAGGRETQYF
TGCGCCAGCAGCCTGGCGGGAGGGCGGGAGACCCAGTACTTC
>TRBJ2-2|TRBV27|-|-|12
CASSLYTGELFF
TGTGCCAGCAGTCTATACACCGGGGAGCTGTTTTTT
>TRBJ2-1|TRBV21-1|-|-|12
CASSKREGARVF
TGTGCCAGCAGCAAACGTGAGGGGGCGCGGGTCTTC
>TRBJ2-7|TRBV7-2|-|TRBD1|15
CASSYRQGDSYEQYF
TGTGCCAGCAGCTATAGGCAGGGGGACTCCTACGAGCAGTACTTC
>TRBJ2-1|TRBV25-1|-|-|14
CASSNSDSLNEQFF
TGTGCCAGCAGTAACAGCGACTCCCTCAATGAGCAGTTCTTC
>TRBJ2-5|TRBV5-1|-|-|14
CASSLGGVGETQYF
TGCGCCAGCAGCTTGGGCGGAGTCGGTGAGACCCAGTACTTC
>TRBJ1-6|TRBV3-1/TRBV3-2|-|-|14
CASSQGTELSPLHF
TGTGCCAGCAGCCAAGGGACAGAGCTTTCACCCCTCCACTTT
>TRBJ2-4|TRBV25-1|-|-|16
CASSEEGLIAKNIQYF
TGTGCCAGCAGTGAGGAAGGGCTAATAGCCAAAAACATTCAGTACTTC
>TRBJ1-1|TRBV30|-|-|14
CAWSVGRGNTEAFF
TGTGCCTGGAGTGTAGGCCGAGGGAACACTGAAGCTTTCTTT